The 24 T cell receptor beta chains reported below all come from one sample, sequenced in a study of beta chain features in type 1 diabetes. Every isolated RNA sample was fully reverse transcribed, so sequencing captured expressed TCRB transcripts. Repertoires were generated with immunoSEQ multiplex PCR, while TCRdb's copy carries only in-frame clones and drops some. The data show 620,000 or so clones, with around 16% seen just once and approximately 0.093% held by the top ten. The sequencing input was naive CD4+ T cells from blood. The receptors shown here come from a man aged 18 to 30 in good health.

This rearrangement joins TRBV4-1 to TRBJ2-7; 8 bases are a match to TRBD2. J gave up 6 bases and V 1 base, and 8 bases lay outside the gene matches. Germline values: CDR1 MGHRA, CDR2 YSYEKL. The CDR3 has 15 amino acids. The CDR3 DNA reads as TGCGCCAGCAGCCAAGTTGGGACTAGGAGGGGCGAGCAGTACTTC. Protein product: CASSQVGTRRGEQYF.

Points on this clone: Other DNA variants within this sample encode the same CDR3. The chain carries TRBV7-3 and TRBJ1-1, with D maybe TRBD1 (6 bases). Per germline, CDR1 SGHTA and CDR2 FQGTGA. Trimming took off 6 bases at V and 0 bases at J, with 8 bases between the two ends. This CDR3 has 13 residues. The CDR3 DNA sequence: TGTGCCAGCAGTCAGGGGATGAACACTGAAGCTTTCTTT. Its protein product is CASSQGMNTEAFF.

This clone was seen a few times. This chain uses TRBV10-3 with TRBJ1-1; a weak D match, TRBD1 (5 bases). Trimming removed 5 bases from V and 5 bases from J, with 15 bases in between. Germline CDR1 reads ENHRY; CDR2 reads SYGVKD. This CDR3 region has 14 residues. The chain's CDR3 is CAISLKRDSTEAFF. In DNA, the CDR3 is TGTGCCATCAGTCTTAAGAGGGACTCGACTGAAGCTTTCTTT.

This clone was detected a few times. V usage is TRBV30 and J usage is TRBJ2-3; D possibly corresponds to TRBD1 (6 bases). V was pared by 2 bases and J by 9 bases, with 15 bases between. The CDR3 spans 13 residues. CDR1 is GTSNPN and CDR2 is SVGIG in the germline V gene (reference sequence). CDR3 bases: TGTGCCTGGAGTAGGACAGACCAGGGCACGCAGTATTTT. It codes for CAWSRTDQGTQYF.

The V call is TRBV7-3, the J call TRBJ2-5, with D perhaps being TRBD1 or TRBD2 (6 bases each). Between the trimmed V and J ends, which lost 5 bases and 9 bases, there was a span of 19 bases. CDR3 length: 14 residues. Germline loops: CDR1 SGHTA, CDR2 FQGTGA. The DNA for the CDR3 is TGTGCCAGCAGCGAGGAAACAGGGTGGAGGGCCCAGTACTTC. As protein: CASSEETGWRAQYF.

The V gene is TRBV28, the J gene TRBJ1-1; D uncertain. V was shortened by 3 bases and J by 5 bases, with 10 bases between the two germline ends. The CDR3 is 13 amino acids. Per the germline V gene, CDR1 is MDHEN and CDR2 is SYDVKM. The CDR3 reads CASSLTIGTEAFF. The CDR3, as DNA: TGTGCCAGCAGTTTGACGATAGGGACTGAAGCTTTCTTT. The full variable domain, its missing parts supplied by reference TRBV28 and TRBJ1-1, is DVKVTQSSRYLVKRTGEKVFLECVQDMDHENMFWYRQDPGLGLRLIYFSYDVKMKEKGDIPEGYSVSREKKERFSLILESASTNQTSMYLCASSLTIGTEAFFGQGTRLTVV.

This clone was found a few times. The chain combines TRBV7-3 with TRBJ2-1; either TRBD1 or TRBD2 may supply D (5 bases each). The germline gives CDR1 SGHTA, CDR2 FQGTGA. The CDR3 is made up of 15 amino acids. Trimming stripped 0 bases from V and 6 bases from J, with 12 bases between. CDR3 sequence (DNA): TGTGCCAGCAGCTTAACAAGGGGACCTCCCAATGAGCAGTTCTTC. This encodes CASSLTRGPPNEQFF.

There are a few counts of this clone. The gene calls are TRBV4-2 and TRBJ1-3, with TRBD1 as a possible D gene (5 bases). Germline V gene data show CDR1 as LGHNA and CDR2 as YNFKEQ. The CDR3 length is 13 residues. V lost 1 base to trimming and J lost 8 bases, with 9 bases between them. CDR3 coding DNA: TGTGCCAGCAGCCAAGTGAGGGACGACACCATATATTTT. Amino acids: CASSQVRDDTIYF.

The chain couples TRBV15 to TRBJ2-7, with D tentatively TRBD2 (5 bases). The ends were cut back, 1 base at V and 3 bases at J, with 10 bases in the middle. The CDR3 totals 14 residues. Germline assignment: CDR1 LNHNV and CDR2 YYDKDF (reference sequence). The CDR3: CATSRGPGFYEQYF. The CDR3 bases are TGTGCCACCAGCAGAGGGCCGGGATTCTACGAGCAGTACTTC.

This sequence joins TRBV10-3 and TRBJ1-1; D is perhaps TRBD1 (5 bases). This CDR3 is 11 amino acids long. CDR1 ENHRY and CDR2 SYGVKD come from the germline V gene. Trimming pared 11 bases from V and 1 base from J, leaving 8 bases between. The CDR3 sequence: CAVTGNTEAFF. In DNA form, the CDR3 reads TGTGCCGTCACAGGGAACACTGAAGCTTTCTTT.

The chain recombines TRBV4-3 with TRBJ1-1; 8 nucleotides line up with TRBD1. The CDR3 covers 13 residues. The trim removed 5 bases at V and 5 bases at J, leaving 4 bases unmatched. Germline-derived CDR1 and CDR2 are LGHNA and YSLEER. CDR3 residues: CASSWTGRTEAFF. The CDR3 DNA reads TGCGCCAGCAGCTGGACAGGGCGGACTGAAGCTTTCTTT.

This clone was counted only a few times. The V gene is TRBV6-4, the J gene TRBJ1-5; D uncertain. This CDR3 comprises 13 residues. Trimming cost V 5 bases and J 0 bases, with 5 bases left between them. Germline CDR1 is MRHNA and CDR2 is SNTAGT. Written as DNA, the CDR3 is TGTGCCAGCAGTACCCATAGCAATCAGCCCCAGCATTTT. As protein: CASSTHSNQPQHF.

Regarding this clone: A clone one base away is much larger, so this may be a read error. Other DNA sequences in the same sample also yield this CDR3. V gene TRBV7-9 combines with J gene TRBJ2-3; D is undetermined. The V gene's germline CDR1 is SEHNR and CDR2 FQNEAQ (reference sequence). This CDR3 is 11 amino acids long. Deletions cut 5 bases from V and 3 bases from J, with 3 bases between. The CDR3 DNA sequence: TGTGCCAGCAGCCTAACAGATACGCAGTATTTT. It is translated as CASSLTDTQYF.

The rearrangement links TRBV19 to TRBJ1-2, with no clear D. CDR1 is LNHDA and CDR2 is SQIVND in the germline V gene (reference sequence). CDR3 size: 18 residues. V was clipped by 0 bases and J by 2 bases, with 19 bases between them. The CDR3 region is CASSIDQPPGRENYGYTF. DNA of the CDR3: TGTGCCAGTAGTATAGATCAACCCCCCGGACGCGAGAACTATGGCTACACCTTC. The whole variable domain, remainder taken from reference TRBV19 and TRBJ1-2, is DGGITQSPKYLFRKEGQNVTLSCEQNLNHDAMYWYRQDPGQGLRLIYYSQIVNDFQKGDIAEGYSVSREKKESFPLTVTSAQKNPTAFYLCASSIDQPPGRENYGYTFGSGTRLTVV.

CDR3: CASSPWAGETQYF. The CDR3 DNA reads TGTGCCAGCAGCCCATGGGCTGGGGAGACCCAGTACTTC. This chain connects TRBV27 to TRBJ2-5; D not certain. Trimming left V 6 bases short and J 5 bases short, with 13 bases between. The length of the CDR3 is 13 residues. Germline CDR1 reads MNHEY; CDR2 reads SMNVEV (reference sequence).

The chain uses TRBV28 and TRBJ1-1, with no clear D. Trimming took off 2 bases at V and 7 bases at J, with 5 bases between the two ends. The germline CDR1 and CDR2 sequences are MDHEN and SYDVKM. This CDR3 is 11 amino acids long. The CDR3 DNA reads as TGTGCCAGCAGTTTAAGGGATGAAGCTTTCTTT. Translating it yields CASSLRDEAFF.

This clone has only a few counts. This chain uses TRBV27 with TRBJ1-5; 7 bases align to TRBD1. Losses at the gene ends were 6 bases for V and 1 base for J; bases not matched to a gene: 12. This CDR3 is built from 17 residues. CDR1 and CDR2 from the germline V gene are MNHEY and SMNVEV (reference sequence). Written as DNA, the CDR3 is TGTGCCAGCAGCCACACGAACAGGGGAGTGAGCAATCAGCCCCAGCATTTT. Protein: CASSHTNRGVSNQPQHF.

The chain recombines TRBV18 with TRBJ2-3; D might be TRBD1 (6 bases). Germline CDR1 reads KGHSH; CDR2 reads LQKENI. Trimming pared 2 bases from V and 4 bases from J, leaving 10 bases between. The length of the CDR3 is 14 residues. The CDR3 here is CASSPVGQSDTQYF. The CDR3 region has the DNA TGTGCCAGCTCACCAGTGGGACAATCAGATACGCAGTATTTT.

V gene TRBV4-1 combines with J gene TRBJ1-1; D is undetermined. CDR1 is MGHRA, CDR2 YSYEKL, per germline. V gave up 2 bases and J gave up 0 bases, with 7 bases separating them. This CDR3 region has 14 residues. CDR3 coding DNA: TGCGCCAGCAGCCAACTAAGGGTGAACACTGAAGCTTTCTTT. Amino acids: CASSQLRVNTEAFF.

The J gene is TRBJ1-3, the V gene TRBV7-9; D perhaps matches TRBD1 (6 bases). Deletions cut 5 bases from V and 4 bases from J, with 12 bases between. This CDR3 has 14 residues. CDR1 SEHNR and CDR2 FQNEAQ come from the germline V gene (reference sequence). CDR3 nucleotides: TGTGCCAGCAGCCATACAGGGTCCGGAAACACCATATATTTT. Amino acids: CASSHTGSGNTIYF.

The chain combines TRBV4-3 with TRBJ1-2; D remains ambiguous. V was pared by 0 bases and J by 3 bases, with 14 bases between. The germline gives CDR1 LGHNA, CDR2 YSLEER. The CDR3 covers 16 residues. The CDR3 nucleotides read TGCGCCAGCAGCCAAGATTTCCGGCGTGGGGACTATGGCTACACCTTC. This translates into CASSQDFRRGDYGYTF.

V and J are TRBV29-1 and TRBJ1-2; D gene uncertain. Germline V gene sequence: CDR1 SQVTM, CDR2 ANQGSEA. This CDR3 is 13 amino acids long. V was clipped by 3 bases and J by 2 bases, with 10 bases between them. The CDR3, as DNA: TGCAGCGTTGATTGGCTTATCAACTATGGCTACACCTTC. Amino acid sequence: CSVDWLINYGYTF. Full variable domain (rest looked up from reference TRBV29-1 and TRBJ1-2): SAVISQKPSRDICQRGTSLTIQCQVDSQVTMMFWYRQQPGQSLTLIATANQGSEATYESGFVIDKFPISRPNLTFSTLTVSNMSPEDSSIYLCSVDWLINYGYTFGSGTRLTVV.

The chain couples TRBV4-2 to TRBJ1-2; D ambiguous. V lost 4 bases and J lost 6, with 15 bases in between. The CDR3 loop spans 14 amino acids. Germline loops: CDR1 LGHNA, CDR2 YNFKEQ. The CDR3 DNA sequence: TGTGCCAGCAGCCCTAGTCTGGGGTCCGATGGCTACACCTTC. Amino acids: CASSPSLGSDGYTF.

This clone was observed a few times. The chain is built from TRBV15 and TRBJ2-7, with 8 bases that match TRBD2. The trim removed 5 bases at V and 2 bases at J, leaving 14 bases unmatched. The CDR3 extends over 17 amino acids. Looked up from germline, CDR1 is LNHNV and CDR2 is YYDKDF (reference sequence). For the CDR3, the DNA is TGTGCCACCAGCTCCGTTTGGGGAGCGGGGGTTACCTACGAGCAGTACTTC. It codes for CATSSVWGAGVTYEQYF.